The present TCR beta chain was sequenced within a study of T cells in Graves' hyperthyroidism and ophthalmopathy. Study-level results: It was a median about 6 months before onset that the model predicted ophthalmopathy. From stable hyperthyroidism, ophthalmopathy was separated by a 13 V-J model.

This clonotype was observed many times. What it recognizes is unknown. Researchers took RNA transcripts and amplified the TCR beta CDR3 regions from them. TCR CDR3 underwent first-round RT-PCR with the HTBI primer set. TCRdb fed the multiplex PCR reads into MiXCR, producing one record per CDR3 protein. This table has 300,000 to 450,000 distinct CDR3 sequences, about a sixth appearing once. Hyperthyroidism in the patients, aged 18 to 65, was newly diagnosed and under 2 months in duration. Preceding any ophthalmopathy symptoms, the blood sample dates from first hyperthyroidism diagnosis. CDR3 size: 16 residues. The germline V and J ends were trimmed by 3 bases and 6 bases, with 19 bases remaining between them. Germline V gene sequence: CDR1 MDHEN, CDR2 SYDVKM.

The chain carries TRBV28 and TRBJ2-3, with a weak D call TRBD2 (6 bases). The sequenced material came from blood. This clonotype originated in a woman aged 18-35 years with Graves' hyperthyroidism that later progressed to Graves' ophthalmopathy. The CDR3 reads CASSLEPGRGMDTQYF. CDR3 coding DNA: TGTGCCAGCAGTTTGGAACCGGGACGCGGGATGGATACGCAGTATTTT.